This TCR beta chain was identified during a study of blood T cell repertoires in COVID-19. From germline, CDR1 is LNHDA and CDR2 SQIVND (reference sequence). V lost 3 bases, J lost 6 bases, and 6 bases stayed unmatched. The CDR3 contains 16 residues. This clone was seen just once. Per the study methods: The authors estimated nucleated cell counts from reference gene primer amplification. TCRdb's table, derived via immunoSEQ multiplex PCR, lists solely in-frame clones and lacks some. V, J and clone size reflect that table, while D and trimming were determined from the DNA. This sample has 310,000 or so clones; around 90% occur once, and the top ten carry over 2%.

The source material was peripheral blood. This sequence joins TRBV19 and TRBJ2-2; 11 nucleotides line up with TRBD2. This TCR came from a woman aged 45-60 years who had recovered from COVID-19. The CDR3 reads CASSIGLAGGAGELFF. The CDR3 region has the DNA TGTGCCAGTAGTATCGGACTAGCGGGTGGAGCCGGGGAGCTGTTTTTT.